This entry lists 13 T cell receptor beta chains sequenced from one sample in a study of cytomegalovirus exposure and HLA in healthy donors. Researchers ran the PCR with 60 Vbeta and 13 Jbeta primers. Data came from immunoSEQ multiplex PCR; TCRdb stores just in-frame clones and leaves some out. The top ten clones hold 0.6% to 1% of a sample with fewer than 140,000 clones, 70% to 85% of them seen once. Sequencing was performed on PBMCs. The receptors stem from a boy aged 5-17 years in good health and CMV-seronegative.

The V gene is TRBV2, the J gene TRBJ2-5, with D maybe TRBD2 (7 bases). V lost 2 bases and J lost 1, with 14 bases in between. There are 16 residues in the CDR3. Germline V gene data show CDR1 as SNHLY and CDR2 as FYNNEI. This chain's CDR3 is CASSEPAGAPQETQYF. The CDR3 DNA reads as TGTGCCAGCAGTGAACCTGCGGGGGCCCCCCAAGAGACCCAGTACTTC.

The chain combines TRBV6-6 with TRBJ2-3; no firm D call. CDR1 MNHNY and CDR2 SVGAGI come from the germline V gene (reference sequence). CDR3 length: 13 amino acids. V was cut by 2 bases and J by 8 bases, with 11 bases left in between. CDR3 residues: CASSYPSTGTQYF. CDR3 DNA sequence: TGTGCCAGCAGTTACCCCAGCACGGGTACGCAGTATTTT.

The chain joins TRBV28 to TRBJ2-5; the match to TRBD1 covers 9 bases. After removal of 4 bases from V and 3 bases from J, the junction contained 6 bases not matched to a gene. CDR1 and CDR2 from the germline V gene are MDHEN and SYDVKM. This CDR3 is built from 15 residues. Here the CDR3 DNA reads TGTGCCAGCAGTTGGGGACAGGGCCAAAAAGAGACCCAGTACTTC. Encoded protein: CASSWGQGQKETQYF. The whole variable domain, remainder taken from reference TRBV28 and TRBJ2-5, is DVKVTQSSRYLVKRTGEKVFLECVQDMDHENMFWYRQDPGLGLRLIYFSYDVKMKEKGDIPEGYSVSREKKERFSLILESASTNQTSMYLCASSWGQGQKETQYFGPGTRLLVL.

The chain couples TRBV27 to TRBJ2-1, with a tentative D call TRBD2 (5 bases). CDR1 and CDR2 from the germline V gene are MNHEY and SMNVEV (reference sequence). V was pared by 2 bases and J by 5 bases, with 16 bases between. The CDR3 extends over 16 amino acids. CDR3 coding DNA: TGTGCCAGCAGTTTAACTCTAGCCTTAATAAACAATGAGCAGTTCTTC. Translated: CASSLTLALINNEQFF.

The CDR3 DNA reads TGTGCCAGCAGCCTCGACAGGGGAGGGGTGAACACTGAAGCTTTCTTT. Amino acid sequence: CASSLDRGGVNTEAFF. The chain links TRBV7-9 to TRBJ1-1, with TRBD1 identical over 8 bases. CDR3 length: 16 amino acids. Losses at the gene ends were 5 bases for V and 0 bases for J; bases not matched to a gene: 8. Germline V gives CDR1 SEHNR, CDR2 FQNEAQ (reference sequence).

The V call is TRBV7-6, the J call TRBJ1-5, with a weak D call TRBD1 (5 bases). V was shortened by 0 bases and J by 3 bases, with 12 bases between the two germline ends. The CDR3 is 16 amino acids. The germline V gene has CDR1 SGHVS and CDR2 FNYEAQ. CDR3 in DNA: TGTGCCAGCAGCTTAGCTAAACAGGCTTTCAATCAGCCCCAGCATTTT. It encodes CASSLAKQAFNQPQHF.

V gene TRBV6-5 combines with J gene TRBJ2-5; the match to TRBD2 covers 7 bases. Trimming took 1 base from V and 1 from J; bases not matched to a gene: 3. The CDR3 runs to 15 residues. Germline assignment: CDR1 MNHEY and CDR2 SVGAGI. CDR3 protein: CASSYFTGGQETQYF. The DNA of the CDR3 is TGTGCCAGCAGTTACTTTACGGGGGGCCAAGAGACCCAGTACTTC.

The CDR3 DNA reads TGTGCCACCAGCAGAGATCTGTACTACGAGCAGTACTTC. Translated, it gives CATSRDLYYEQYF. The chain links TRBV15 to TRBJ2-7; D not resolved. There are 13 residues in the CDR3. Deletions cut 0 bases from V and 3 bases from J, with 6 bases between. Germline V gene data show CDR1 as LNHNV and CDR2 as YYDKDF (reference sequence).

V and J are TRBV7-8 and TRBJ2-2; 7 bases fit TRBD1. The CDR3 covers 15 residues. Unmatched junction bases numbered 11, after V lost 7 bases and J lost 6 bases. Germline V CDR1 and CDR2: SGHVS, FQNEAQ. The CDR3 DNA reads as TGTGCCAGCAACCGAGACAGGGAAAGGGCCGGGGAGCTGTTTTTT. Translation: CASNRDRERAGELFF.

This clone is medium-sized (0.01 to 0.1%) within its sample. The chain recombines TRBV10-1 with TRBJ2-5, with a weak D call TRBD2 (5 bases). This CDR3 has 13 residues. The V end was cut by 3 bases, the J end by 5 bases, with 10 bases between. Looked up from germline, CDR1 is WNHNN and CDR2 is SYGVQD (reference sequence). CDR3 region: CASSELVEETQYF. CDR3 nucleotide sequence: TGCGCCAGCAGTGAACTAGTGGAGGAGACCCAGTACTTC.

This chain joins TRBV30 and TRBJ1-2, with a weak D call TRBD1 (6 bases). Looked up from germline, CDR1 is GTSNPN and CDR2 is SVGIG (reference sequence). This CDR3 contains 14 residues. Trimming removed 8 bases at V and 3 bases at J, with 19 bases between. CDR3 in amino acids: CAGKGGLQDYGYTF. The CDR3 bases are TGTGCCGGGAAGGGGGGGCTGCAAGACTATGGCTACACCTTC.

CDR3 region: CAISVGEGSSYEQYF. In DNA form, the CDR3 reads TGTGCCATCAGTGTAGGGGAGGGAAGCTCCTACGAGCAGTACTTC. The chain employs TRBV10-3 and TRBJ2-7; TRBD2 aligns across 7 bases. Germline CDR1 is ENHRY and CDR2 is SYGVKD. The length of the CDR3 is 15 residues. Trimming cost V 4 bases and J 0 bases; bases outside gene matches: 6.

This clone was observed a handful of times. CDR3 protein: CASSRGGQGNSPLHF. CDR3 bases: TGTGCCAGCAGCCGCGGGGGACAGGGTAATTCACCCCTCCACTTT. The V call is TRBV7-2, the J call TRBJ1-6, with TRBD1 matching over 9 bases. CDR3 size: 15 residues. V lost 5 bases, J lost 6 bases, and 5 bases stayed unmatched. Germline lookup yields CDR1 SGHTA and CDR2 FQGNSA.